This T cell receptor beta chain was sequenced for a study of OX40 agonist ivuxolimab in advanced cancers. Study in general: Patients were given ivuxolimab, an antibody that agonizes OX40 (CD134).

Only in-frame clones appear in the TCRdb table, and some are missing; sequencing was by immunoSEQ multiplex PCR. The sample yields over 75,000 clones, over 75% seen once. CDR3 size: 16 residues. The germline V gene encodes CDR1 SGHRS and CDR2 YFSETQ. The J segment lost 4 bases and the V segment lost 4 bases, leaving 10 bases of the junction unmatched. The source material was CD4+ or CD8+ T cells sorted from blood, sampled in a trial of the OX40 agonist ivuxolimab. The origin of this receptor is an adult with an advanced solid tumor such as melanoma, head and neck, liver or kidney cancer. The rearrangement joins TRBV5-1 to TRBJ1-1; 10 positions match TRBD1. CDR3 nucleotide sequence: TGCGCCAGCAGCCCCGACAGGGGGCGTGGAGCCACTGAAGCTTTCTTT. Its translation: CASSPDRGRGATEAFF.